The entry that follows covers one TCR beta chain sequence. Its antigen remains unidentified. The data were obtained in a study of T cells in Graves' hyperthyroidism and ophthalmopathy. Study-level results: Blood also contained most expanded thyroid clonotypes above 0.001. Ophthalmopathy and stable hyperthyroidism were separated by a 13 V-J model. Ophthalmopathy onset followed model prediction by a median approximately six months.

Orbital computed tomography, thyroid ultrasound, serum thyroxine and TRAb, and clinical symptoms together informed the diagnoses. Germline-derived CDR1 and CDR2 are SEHNR and FQNEAQ (reference sequence). V shed 2 bases and J 1 base; nucleotides not matched to a gene: 13. This CDR3 contains 18 residues. Amplification targeted TCR beta CDR3 regions from RNA transcripts. First-round RT-PCR with HTBI primers amplified the TCR CDR3 region. TCRdb reprocessed the multiplex PCR reads with MiXCR, giving one entry per CDR3 protein. The sample gives 660,000 or so distinct CDR3 sequences, 45% of which show up once; less than 8.5% is in the top ten.

The TCR sequence derives from an adult man with Graves' disease, either hyperthyroidism or ophthalmopathy (not recorded which). Sequenced sample: peripheral blood or thyroid tissue (not recorded which). This sequence joins TRBV7-9 and TRBJ2-5, with 7 bases matching TRBD1. The CDR3 bases are TGTGCCAGCAGCTTAAATCAAGGAGACCGGGACAGCCAAGAGACCCAGTACTTC. Translation: CASSLNQGDRDSQETQYF.